The clone carrying this TCR beta chain was picked up many times. Antigen unknown. This entry comes from a study of T cells in Graves' hyperthyroidism and ophthalmopathy. RNA transcripts gave rise to amplified TCR beta CDR3 regions. Using the HTBI primer set, a first-round RT-PCR was run on the TCR CDR3. TCRdb recomputed calls from the multiplex PCR reads with MiXCR, one row per CDR3 protein. The sample has 250,000 to 300,000 distinct CDR3 sequences; roughly 14% are singletons. Study-level results: Appearing also in blood were most of the thyroid clonotypes expanded above 0.001.

This CDR3 has 15 amino acids. CDR1 LNHDA and CDR2 SQIVND come from the germline V gene (reference sequence). V lost 6 bases, J lost 5 bases, and 17 bases lay in between. The sample comprised blood. This sequence was found in a woman in her thirties or forties with Graves' hyperthyroidism that later progressed to Graves' ophthalmopathy. The chain uses TRBV19 and TRBJ2-1; no reliable D call. The DNA of the CDR3 is TGTGCCAGTAGCGCAACCAGATGGCCTAACAATGAGCAGTTCTTC. As protein: CASSATRWPNNEQFF.